These 5 T cell receptor beta chains originate from one sample sequenced in a study of blood T cell repertoires in COVID-19 (dated by TCRdb to between 2020 and 2021). The library was prepared using the immunoSEQ multiplex PCR assay. Here the immuneACCESS table is served through TCRdb, limited to in-frame sequences with V and J called. Missing clones are a known gap in these copies; in checked studies unresolved V genes cover under half, and the rest lacks a known reason. For this sample the table gives 100,000 or so clones, of which approximately 83% were detected only once. The ten largest account for roughly 2.5% of the sample. The sequencing input was PBMCs or T cells enriched from blood (not recorded which). Receptor source: a woman in her 50s who had recovered from COVID-19.

V gene TRBV19 combines with J gene TRBJ2-2; D is perhaps TRBD1 (5 bases). Trimming took off 3 bases at V and 1 base at J, with 12 bases between the two ends. The CDR3 loop spans 16 amino acids. Germline lookup yields CDR1 LNHDA and CDR2 SQIVND (reference sequence). CDR3 residues: CASSIESGMNTGELFF. The CDR3 DNA reads as TGTGCCAGTAGTATTGAGTCAGGGATGAACACCGGGGAGCTGTTTTTT.

The V gene is TRBV7-3, the J gene TRBJ2-2, with 9 bases matching TRBD2. The length of the CDR3 is 18 residues. V was clipped by 5 bases and J by 0 bases; unmatched bases: 10. Germline V gene lookup returns CDR1 SGHTA and CDR2 FQGTGA. The CDR3 DNA follows: TGTGCCAGCAGCCAATATGGGACTAGCCAGACGAACACCGGGGAGCTGTTTTTT. This gives the protein CASSQYGTSQTNTGELFF. The whole variable domain, remainder taken from reference TRBV7-3 and TRBJ2-2, is GAGVSQTPSNKVTEKGKYVELRCDPISGHTALYWYRQSLGQGPEFLIYFQGTGAADDSGLPNDRFFAVRPEGSVSTLKIQRTERGDSAVYLCASSQYGTSQTNTGELFFGEGSRLTVL.

V usage is TRBV25-1 and J usage is TRBJ1-6, with D perhaps TRBD1 (5 bases). The CDR3 covers 15 residues. Germline V lookup: CDR1 MGHDK, CDR2 SYGVNS. V shed 7 bases and J shed 7 bases, with 17 bases lying between them. CDR3 sequence reads: CASTKGQGWNSPLHF. CDR3 sequence (DNA): TGTGCCAGCACTAAAGGGCAGGGATGGAATTCACCCCTCCACTTT.

The rearrangement uses TRBV27 and TRBJ1-2; 9 nucleotides agree with TRBD1. CDR3 length: 15 residues. J was trimmed by 1 base and V by 5 bases; bases with no gene match: 5. Per the germline V gene, CDR1 is MNHEY and CDR2 is SMNVEV (reference sequence). The CDR3 DNA reads TGTGCCAGCAGTCCGCGGACAGGGGTTAACTATGGCTACACCTTC. Protein product: CASSPRTGVNYGYTF.

The DNA of the CDR3 is TGTGCCAGCAGCTTGGCTTATGGGCAGAGCTACGAGCAGTACTTC. This codes for CASSLAYGQSYEQYF. The V call is TRBV5-4, the J call TRBJ2-7; no firm D call. Germline loops: CDR1 SGHNT, CDR2 YYREEE (reference sequence). Trimming removed 0 bases at V and 3 bases at J, with 13 bases between. The CDR3 is 15 amino acids.